This T cell receptor beta chain appears in the sequencing data of a study of spatial heterogeneity in lung cancer. Looking at the study overall: Alpha-chain sequences were detected in numbers that were consistently lower than beta-chain sequences.

This CDR3 contains 14 residues. Trimming left V 6 bases short and J 5 bases short, with 16 bases between. Sample share makes this clonotype medium-sized (0.01 to 0.1%). This beta chain lies outside the target of a library built for alpha chains; its clone size means little. TCRdb re-analysed the 5' RACE reads in MiXCR, keeping a single row per CDR3 protein. The table shows roughly 3,500 distinct CDR3 sequences, with more than 3% occurring only once. The time point here: sample taken at primary tumor resection. The sequenced material consisted of unsorted whole RNA from tumor, nontumor lung or frozen PBMC.

V gene TRBV12-3 or TRBV12-4 combines with J gene TRBJ1-1, with D perhaps matching TRBD1 (5 bases). The clonotype comes from a human donor with early-stage non-small cell lung cancer. The sequenced sample was lung tissue, obtained at surgery. The CDR3 DNA reads as TGTGCCAGCAGAACAGGTTCTGGGGCGACTGAAGCTTTCTTT. Translating gives CASRTGSGATEAFF.